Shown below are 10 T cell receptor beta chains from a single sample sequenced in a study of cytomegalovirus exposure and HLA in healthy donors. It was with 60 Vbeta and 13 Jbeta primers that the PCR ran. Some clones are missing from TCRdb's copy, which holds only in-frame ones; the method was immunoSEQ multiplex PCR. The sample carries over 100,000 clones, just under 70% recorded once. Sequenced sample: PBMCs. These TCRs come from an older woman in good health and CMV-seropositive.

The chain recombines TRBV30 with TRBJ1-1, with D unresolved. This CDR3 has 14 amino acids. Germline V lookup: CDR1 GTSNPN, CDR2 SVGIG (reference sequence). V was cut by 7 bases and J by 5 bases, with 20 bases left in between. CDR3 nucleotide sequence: TGTGCCTCCCAACTGACAAGCTCGGGGACTGAAGCTTTCTTT. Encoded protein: CASQLTSSGTEAFF. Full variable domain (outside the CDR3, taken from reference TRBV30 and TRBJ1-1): SQTIHQWPATLVQPVGSPLSLECTVEGTSNPNLYWYRQAAGRGLQLLFYSVGIGQISSEVPQNLSASRPQDRQFILSSKKLLLSDSGFYLCASQLTSSGTEAFFGQGTRLTVV.

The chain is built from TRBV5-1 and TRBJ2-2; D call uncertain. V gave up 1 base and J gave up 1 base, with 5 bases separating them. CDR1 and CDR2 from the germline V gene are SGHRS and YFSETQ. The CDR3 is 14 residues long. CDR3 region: CASSLPVNTGELFF. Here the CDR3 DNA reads TGCGCCAGCAGCTTGCCAGTGAACACCGGGGAGCTGTTTTTT.

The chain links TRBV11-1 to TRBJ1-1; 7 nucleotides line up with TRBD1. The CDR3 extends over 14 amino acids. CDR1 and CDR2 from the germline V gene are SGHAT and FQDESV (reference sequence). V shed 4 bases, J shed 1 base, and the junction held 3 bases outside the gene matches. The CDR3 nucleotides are TGTGCCAGCAGCTCGGGACAGCCGAACACTGAAGCTTTCTTT. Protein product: CASSSGQPNTEAFF.

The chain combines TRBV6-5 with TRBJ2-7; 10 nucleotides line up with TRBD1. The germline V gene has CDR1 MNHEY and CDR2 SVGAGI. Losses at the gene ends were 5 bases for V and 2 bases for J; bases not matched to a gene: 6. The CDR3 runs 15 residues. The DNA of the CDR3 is TGTGCCAGCAGTCTGGGGACAGGGGTACCCTACGAGCAGTACTTC. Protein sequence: CASSLGTGVPYEQYF.

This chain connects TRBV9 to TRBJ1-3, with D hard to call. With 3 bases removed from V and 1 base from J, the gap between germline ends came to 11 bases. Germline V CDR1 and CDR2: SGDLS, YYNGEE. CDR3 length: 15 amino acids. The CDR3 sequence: CASSGPGRSGNTIYF. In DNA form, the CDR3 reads TGTGCCAGCAGCGGCCCGGGTCGATCTGGAAACACCATATATTTT.

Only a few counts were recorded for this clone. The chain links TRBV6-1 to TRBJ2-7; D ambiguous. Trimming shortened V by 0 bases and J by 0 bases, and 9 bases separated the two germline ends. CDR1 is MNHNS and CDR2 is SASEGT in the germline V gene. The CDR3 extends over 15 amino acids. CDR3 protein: CASSEAFTTSYEQYF. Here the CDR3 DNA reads TGTGCCAGCAGTGAAGCCTTTACAACCTCCTACGAGCAGTACTTC.

CDR3 amino acids: CASSTGRNTEAFF. DNA for the CDR3: TGTGCCAGCAGCACAGGACGGAACACTGAAGCTTTCTTT. The chain couples TRBV7-6 to TRBJ1-1; D may be TRBD1 (5 bases). The germline V and J ends were trimmed by 5 bases and 1 base, with 8 bases remaining between them. The CDR3 extends over 13 amino acids. The germline V gene encodes CDR1 SGHVS and CDR2 FNYEAQ.

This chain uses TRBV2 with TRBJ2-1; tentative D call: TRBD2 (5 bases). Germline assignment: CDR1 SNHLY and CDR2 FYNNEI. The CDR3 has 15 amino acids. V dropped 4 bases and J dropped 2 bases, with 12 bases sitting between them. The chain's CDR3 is CASSASGSTYNEQFF. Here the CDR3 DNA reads TGTGCCAGCAGTGCCTCGGGGTCCACCTACAATGAGCAGTTCTTC.

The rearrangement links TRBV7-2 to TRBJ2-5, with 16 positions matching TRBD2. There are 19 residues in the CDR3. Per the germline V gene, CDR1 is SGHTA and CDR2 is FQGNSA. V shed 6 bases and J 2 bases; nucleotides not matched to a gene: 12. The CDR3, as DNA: TGTGCCAGCAGACCATTCGGGACTAGCGGGGGGGCTAGGCAAGAGACCCAGTACTTC. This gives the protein CASRPFGTSGGARQETQYF.

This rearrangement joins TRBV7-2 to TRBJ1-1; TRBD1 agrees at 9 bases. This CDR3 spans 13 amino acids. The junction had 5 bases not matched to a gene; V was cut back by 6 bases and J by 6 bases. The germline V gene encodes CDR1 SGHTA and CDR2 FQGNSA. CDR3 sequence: CASRGDRDPEAFF. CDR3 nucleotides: TGTGCCAGCAGAGGGGACAGGGATCCTGAAGCTTTCTTT.